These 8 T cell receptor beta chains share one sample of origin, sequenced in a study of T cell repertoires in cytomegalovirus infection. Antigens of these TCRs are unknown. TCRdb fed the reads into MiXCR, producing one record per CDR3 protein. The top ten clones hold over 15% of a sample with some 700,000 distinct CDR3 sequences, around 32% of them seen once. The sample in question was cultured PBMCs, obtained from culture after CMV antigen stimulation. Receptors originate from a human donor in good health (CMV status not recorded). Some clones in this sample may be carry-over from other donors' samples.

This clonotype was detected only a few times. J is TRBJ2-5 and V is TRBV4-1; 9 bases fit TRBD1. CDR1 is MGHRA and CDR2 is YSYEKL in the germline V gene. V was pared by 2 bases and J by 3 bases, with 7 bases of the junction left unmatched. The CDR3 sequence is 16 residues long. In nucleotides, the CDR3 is TGCGCCAGCAGCCAAATGGGACAGGGCGTAAAAGAGACCCAGTACTTC. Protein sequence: CASSQMGQGVKETQYF.

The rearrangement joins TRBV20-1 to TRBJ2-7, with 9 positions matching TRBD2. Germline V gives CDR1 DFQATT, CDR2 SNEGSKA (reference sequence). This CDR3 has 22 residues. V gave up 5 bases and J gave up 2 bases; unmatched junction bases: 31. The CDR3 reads CSARSPVGGGLAGLWKTYEQYF. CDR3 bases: TGCAGTGCTCGTTCCCCGGTGGGAGGGGGGCTAGCGGGGTTGTGGAAGACCTACGAGCAGTACTTC.

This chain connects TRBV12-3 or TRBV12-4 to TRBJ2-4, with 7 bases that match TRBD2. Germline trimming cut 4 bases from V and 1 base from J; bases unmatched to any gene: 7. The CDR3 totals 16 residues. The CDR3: CASSSRRESAKNIQYF. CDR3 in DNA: TGTGCCAGCAGTTCAAGGCGGGAGAGCGCCAAAAACATTCAGTACTTC.

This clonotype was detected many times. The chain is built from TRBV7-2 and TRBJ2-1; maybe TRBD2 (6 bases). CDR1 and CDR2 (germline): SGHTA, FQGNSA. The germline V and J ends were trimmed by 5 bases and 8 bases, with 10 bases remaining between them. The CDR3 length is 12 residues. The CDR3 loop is CASSPGVDEQFF. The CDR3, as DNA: TGTGCCAGCAGCCCGGGGGTAGATGAGCAGTTCTTC.

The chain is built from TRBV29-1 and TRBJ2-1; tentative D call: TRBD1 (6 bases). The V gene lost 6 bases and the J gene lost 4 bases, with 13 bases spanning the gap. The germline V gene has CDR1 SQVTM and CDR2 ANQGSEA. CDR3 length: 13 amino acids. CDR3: CSVLNREYNEQFF. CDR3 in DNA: TGCAGCGTCTTAAACAGGGAGTACAATGAGCAGTTCTTC.

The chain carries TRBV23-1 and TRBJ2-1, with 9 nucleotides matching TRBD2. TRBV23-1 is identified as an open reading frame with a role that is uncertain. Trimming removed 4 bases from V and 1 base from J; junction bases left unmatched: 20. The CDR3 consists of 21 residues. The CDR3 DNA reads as TGCGCCAGCAGTCCCATCCAAGTAGCGGGAGATGCCCTTGATTCCTACAATGAGCAGTTCTTC. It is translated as CASSPIQVAGDALDSYNEQFF.

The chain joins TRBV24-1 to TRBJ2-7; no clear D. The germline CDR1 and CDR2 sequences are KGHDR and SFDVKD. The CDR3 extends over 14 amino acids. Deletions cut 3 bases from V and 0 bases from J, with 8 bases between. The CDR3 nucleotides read TGTGCCACCAGTGATCAATATTCCTCCTACGAGCAGTACTTC. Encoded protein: CATSDQYSSYEQYF.

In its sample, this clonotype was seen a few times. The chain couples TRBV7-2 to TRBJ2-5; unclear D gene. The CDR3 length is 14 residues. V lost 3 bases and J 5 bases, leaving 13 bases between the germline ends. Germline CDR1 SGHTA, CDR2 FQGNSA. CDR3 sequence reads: CASSFRVPGETQYF. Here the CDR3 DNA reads TGTGCCAGCAGCTTCCGGGTCCCCGGGGAGACCCAGTACTTC.